The entry that follows covers one TCR beta chain sequence. J gave up 7 bases and V 8 bases, and 8 bases lay outside the gene matches. There are 15 residues in the CDR3. Germline-derived CDR1 and CDR2 are WSHSY and SAAADI. These data belong to a study of blood T cell repertoires in COVID-19. Study overall: COVID-19 samples, acute and convalescent, were from the United States, Italy and Spain. PBMCs, B-cell-depleted T cells, or T cells provided the cDNA or gDNA that made up the material.

In the authors' workflow: For nucleated cells, counts were estimated from reference gene primer amplification. Sequencing used immunoSEQ multiplex PCR; TCRdb keeps in-frame clones, though not all of them. V, J and clone size reflect that table, while D and trimming were determined from the DNA. The data contain over 150,000 clones, roughly 88% of them singletons. The sequencing sample was made of peripheral blood. This chain joins TRBV10-2 and TRBJ2-1; 13 bases match TRBD2. The origin of this receptor is a woman aged 55 to 70 with acute or convalescent COVID-19. The CDR3 protein is CASGQTSGGENEQFF. The CDR3 bases are TGCGCCAGCGGGCAAACTAGCGGGGGGGAAAATGAGCAGTTCTTC.